This T cell receptor beta chain was recorded in a study of T cells in Graves' hyperthyroidism and ophthalmopathy. It was RNA transcripts that yielded the amplified TCR beta CDR3 regions. TCR CDR3 underwent first-round RT-PCR with the HTBI primer set. TCRdb fed the multiplex PCR reads into MiXCR, producing one record per CDR3 protein. The sample has fewer than 450,000 distinct CDR3 sequences, roughly a sixth seen once; the top ten hold approximately 30%. V lost 4 bases and J 0 bases, leaving 14 bases between the germline ends. Per germline, CDR1 SQVTM and CDR2 ANQGSEA. The CDR3 extends over 15 amino acids. In its sample, this clonotype was seen many times.

This clonotype was obtained from a woman aged 25 to 39 with Graves' hyperthyroidism that later progressed to Graves' ophthalmopathy. The chain combines TRBV29-1 with TRBJ2-3; no reliable D call. Sequenced sample: blood. The CDR3 region is CSVVTAASSTDTQYF. In DNA form, the CDR3 reads TGCAGCGTTGTGACTGCCGCGTCTAGCACAGATACGCAGTATTTT.